Described below is a single T cell receptor beta chain sequence and its context. Its antigen is not identified. Sorted-subset replicate PCR reactions contained 150 to 200 ng DNA, corresponding to tens of thousands of T cell genomes. Repertoires were generated with immunoSEQ multiplex PCR, while TCRdb's copy carries only in-frame clones and drops some. Counted here are about 1.4 million clones, 96% occurring once; the ten biggest clones make up roughly 1.2%. The sample belongs to a study of shared clonotypes between healthy human individuals. Study findings and constraints: Clonotypes that were shared across a few donors made up roughly 5% of naive CD4 clonotypes. A generally larger estimated richness was seen in naive subsets than in memory subsets.

Germline values: CDR1 MNHEY, CDR2 SMNVEV (reference sequence). V gave up 2 bases and J gave up 9 bases, with 13 bases separating them. CDR3 length equals 13 residues. This sequence joins TRBV27 and TRBJ2-5; D possibly corresponds to TRBD1 (6 bases). The sample taken for sequencing was naive CD4+ T cells sorted from blood. Subset described: CD45RA+ positively selected. This TCR derives from a young man in good health. CDR3 in DNA: TGTGCCAGCAGTTTACGGCCTGAGGGGGCCCAGTACTTC. Its protein is CASSLRPEGAQYF.